A selection of T cell receptor beta chains follows, all from one sample in a study of neurological immune-mediated disorders. TCRdb analysed the 5' RACE reads with MiXCR anew, one entry per CDR3 protein. The sample has 28,000 or so distinct CDR3 sequences; approximately 21% are singletons. The sequenced material came from PBMCs. These receptors came from a woman aged 55-69 years in good health. The CDR3 runs from the conserved cysteine through the conserved F or W. The order of the fields is V gene, J gene, D gene, CDR3 protein. D genes are given only for firm matches.

v_gene: TRBV28
j_gene: TRBJ2-7
d_gene: TRBD1
CDR3aa: CASSSGQASSYEQYF

v_gene: TRBV7-2
j_gene: TRBJ2-7
d_gene: NA
CDR3aa: CASSPRLPNGFEQYF

v_gene: TRBV28
j_gene: TRBJ2-2
d_gene: NA
CDR3aa: CSSSPRPGELFF

v_gene: TRBV21-1
j_gene: TRBJ2-1
d_gene: NA
CDR3aa: CASSPHGASGIYNEQFF

v_gene: TRBV29-1
j_gene: TRBJ2-3
d_gene: TRBD2
CDR3aa: CSVIGLAGALGTQYF

v_gene: TRBV5-1
j_gene: TRBJ1-5
d_gene: NA
CDR3aa: CASSSDGNQPQHF

v_gene: TRBV3-1
j_gene: TRBJ1-5
d_gene: TRBD1
CDR3aa: CASSQVSGTGAQPQHF

v_gene: TRBV2
j_gene: TRBJ2-4
d_gene: NA
CDR3aa: CASSLKRNIQYF

v_gene: TRBV6-5
j_gene: TRBJ2-5
d_gene: NA
CDR3aa: CASSARRRQETQYF

v_gene: TRBV29-1
j_gene: TRBJ2-7
d_gene: NA
CDR3aa: CSVEGQGPYEQYF

v_gene: TRBV5-1
j_gene: TRBJ2-5
d_gene: TRBD2
CDR3aa: CASSLVPGGGVQETQYF